This entry concerns a single T cell receptor beta chain. Use of 60 Vbeta and 13 Jbeta primers characterized the PCR. Using immunoSEQ multiplex PCR, the repertoire was profiled, and TCRdb retains in-frame clones only, with some absent. The sample has about 140,000 clones, approximately 80% seen once. This sample is part of a study of cytomegalovirus exposure and HLA in healthy donors. Germline V gene sequence: CDR1 SNHLY, CDR2 FYNNEI. The CDR3 is 13 residues long. Material: PBMCs. V gene TRBV2 combines with J gene TRBJ2-5, with D perhaps matching TRBD2 (5 bases). The tail of the sequence fits TRBJ2-7 better, so the J call may be wrong. This receptor was identified in a man aged 30-40 years in good health and CMV-seronegative. CDR3 in amino acids: CASGLNGIDEQYF. As DNA, the CDR3 is TGTGCCAGCGGGCTCAACGGGATAGACGAGCAGTACTTC.